The clone carrying this T cell receptor beta chain was observed once. Its specificity is not known. These data are taken from a study of T cell clonotyping in hematopoietic cell transplantation. General study results and limits: Pathologically expanded recipient clonotypes increased progressively from day 30 to day 180 as diversity fell. Few recipient clonotypes overlapped donors; over 95% were de novo at given depth. Graft donor and pretransplant recipient Inverse Simpson Index values predicted broader posttransplant TCR diversity. CD4 and CD8 repertoire contributions could not be separated without sorting.

Only in-frame clones appear in the TCRdb table, and some are missing; sequencing was by immunoSEQ multiplex PCR. The sample shows about 41,000 clones, approximately 95% of them seen only once. The CDR3 extends over 17 amino acids. V was clipped by 0 bases and J by 4 bases, with 19 bases between them. Germline CDR1 SGHRS, CDR2 YFSETQ. The sequenced sample was peripheral blood mononuclear cells. The TCR was taken from a man in his thirties or forties in good health. Some clones in this sample may be carry-over from other donors' samples. This chain uses TRBV5-1 with TRBJ1-2, with D possibly being TRBD1 (6 bases). This CDR3 reads CASSLGLGQLKLYGYTF. CDR3 DNA: TGCGCCAGCAGCTTGGGCCTAGGACAGCTTAAACTCTATGGCTACACCTTC.